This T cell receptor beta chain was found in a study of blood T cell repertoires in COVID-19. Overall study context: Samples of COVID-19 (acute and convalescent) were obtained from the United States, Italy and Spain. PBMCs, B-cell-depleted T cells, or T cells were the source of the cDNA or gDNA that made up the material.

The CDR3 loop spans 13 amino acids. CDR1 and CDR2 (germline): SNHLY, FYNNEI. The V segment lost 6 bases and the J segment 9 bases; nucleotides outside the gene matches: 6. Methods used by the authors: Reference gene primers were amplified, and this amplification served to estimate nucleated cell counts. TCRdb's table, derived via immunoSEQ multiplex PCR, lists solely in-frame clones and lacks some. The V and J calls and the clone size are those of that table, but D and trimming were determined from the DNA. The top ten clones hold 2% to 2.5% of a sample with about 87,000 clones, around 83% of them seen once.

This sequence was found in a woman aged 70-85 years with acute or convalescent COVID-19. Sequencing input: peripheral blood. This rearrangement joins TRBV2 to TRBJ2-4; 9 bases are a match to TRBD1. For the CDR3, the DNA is TGTGCCAGCAGGGGGGGACAGGGCTTCATTCAGTACTTC. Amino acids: CASRGGQGFIQYF.